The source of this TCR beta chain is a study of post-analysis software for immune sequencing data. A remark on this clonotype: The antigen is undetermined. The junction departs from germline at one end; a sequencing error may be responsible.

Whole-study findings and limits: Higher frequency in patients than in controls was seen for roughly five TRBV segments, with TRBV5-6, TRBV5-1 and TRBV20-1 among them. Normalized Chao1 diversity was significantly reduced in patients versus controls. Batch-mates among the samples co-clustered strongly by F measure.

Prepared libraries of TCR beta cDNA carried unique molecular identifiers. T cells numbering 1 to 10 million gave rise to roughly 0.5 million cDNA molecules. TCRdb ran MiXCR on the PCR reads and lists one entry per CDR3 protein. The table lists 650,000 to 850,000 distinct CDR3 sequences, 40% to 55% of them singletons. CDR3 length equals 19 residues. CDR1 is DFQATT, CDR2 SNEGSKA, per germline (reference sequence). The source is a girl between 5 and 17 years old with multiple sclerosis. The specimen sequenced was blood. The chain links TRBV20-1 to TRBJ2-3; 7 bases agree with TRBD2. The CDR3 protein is CSARDLGGSSGVFRDTRYF. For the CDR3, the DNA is TGCAGTGCTAGAGATCTTGGAGGATCTAGCGGCGTATTCAGAGATACGCGGTATTTT.